This T cell receptor beta chain was identified in a study of blood T cell repertoires in COVID-19. The CDR3 length is 15 residues. Trimming removed 6 bases from V and 0 bases from J, with 14 bases in between. In germline, CDR1 is MNHEY, CDR2 SVGAGI. Profiled with immunoSEQ multiplex PCR; TCRdb holds only in-frame clones, not every one. Of some 150,000 clones listed, under 85% are singletons. This clonotype originated in a man between 60 and 75 years old who had recovered from COVID-19. The V and J genes are TRBV6-5 and TRBJ1-1, with D possibly being TRBD1 (5 bases). Sequencing was done on a sample of peripheral blood. This CDR3 is CASSRQWGVNTEAFF. CDR3 sequence (DNA): TGTGCCAGCAGCCGCCAGTGGGGGGTGAACACTGAAGCTTTCTTT.